A selection of T cell receptor beta chains follows, all from one sample in a study of Graves' ophthalmopathy and Graves' hyperthyroidism. TCRdb re-called the multiplex PCR reads with MiXCR, one entry per CDR3 protein. There are about 380,000 distinct CDR3 sequences in the sample; 15% occur only once, and roughly 7% lies in the top ten. The sequencing sample was made of peripheral blood. The receptors here all came from a woman between 18 and 29 years old with stable Graves' hyperthyroidism. Both conserved end residues are part of each CDR3. A D gene is named only where the DNA matches it firmly. Only part of the rows carry a size: once, few, many, or a class if the clone is expanded.

V: TRBV6-1; D: TRBD1; length: 15; size: many; J: TRBJ1-6; CDR3: CASRATGQGNSPLHF; DNA: TGTGCCAGCAGAGCTACGGGACAGGGGAATTCACCCCTCCACTTT
V: TRBV18; D: NA; length: 16; size: many; J: TRBJ2-7; CDR3: CASSPPGRGGTYEQYF; DNA: TGTGCCAGCTCACCACCGGGCAGGGGGGGTACCTACGAGCAGTACTTC
V: TRBV18; D: NA; length: 13; size: many; J: TRBJ2-7; CDR3: CASSPAGIYEQYF; DNA: TGTGCCAGCTCACCAGCAGGGATCTACGAGCAGTACTTC
V: TRBV13; D: TRBD1; length: 14; size: many; J: TRBJ1-2; CDR3: CASSLRTGVDGYTF; DNA: TGTGCCAGCAGCCTTCGGACAGGGGTGGATGGCTACACCTTC
V: TRBV28; D: TRBD1; length: 16; size: NA; J: TRBJ2-5; CDR3: CASSLVGTGEEETQYF; DNA: TGTGCCAGCAGTTTAGTAGGGACAGGGGAGGAAGAGACCCAGTACTTC
V: TRBV3-1; D: NA; length: 11; size: NA; J: TRBJ1-6; CDR3: CASSQGSPLHF; DNA: TGTGCCAGCAGCCAGGGATCACCCCTCCACTTT
V: TRBV6-2/TRBV6-3; D: TRBD1; length: 18; size: many; J: TRBJ1-5; CDR3: CASSYSTGVILSNQPQHF; DNA: TGTGCCAGCAGTTACTCAACAGGGGTAATCCTAAGCAATCAGCCCCAGCATTTT
V: TRBV7-9; D: NA; length: 11; size: many; J: TRBJ2-7; CDR3: CASSLNDEQYF; DNA: TGTGCCAGCAGCTTAAATGACGAGCAGTACTTC
V: TRBV20-1; D: NA; length: 12; size: NA; J: TRBJ1-2; CDR3: CSAESRVLGYTF; DNA: TGCAGTGCTGAAAGCAGGGTCCTCGGCTACACCTTC
V: TRBV11-3; D: NA; length: 13; size: many; J: TRBJ2-5; CDR3: CASSLWGAETQYF; DNA: TGTGCCAGCAGCTTATGGGGGGCAGAGACCCAGTACTTC
V: TRBV2; D: NA; length: 14; size: many; J: TRBJ2-5; CDR3: CASSGRVNQETQYF; DNA: TGTGCCAGCAGTGGCAGGGTGAACCAAGAGACCCAGTACTTC
V: TRBV12-3/TRBV12-4; D: NA; length: 14; size: many; J: TRBJ2-7; CDR3: CASSWGTLDRVQYF; DNA: TGTGCCAGCAGCTGGGGAACCCTGGATAGGGTGCAGTACTTC
V: TRBV10-3; D: NA; length: 15; size: NA; J: TRBJ1-2; CDR3: CAISESLTPPYGYTF; DNA: TGTGCCATCAGTGAGTCGCTCACTCCTCCCTATGGCTACACCTTC
V: TRBV6-5; D: NA; length: 13; size: many; J: TRBJ1-1; CDR3: CASTPDSGTEAFF; DNA: TGTGCCAGCACCCCGGACAGTGGGACTGAAGCTTTCTTT
V: TRBV4-1; D: NA; length: 14; size: NA; J: TRBJ2-7; CDR3: CASSHIAGTYEQYF; DNA: TGCGCCAGCAGCCACATTGCAGGGACCTACGAGCAGTACTTC
V: TRBV10-3; D: NA; length: 19; size: many; J: TRBJ1-1; CDR3: CAISPTRKALKGGGTEAFF; DNA: TGTGCCATCAGTCCGACCCGAAAGGCCTTGAAGGGGGGGGGCACTGAAGCTTTCTTT
V: TRBV24-1; D: TRBD2; length: 17; size: NA; J: TRBJ2-7; CDR3: CATSDLGLAGRLYEQYF; DNA: TGTGCCACCAGTGATTTAGGACTAGCGGGGCGCCTCTACGAGCAGTACTTC
V: TRBV19; D: NA; length: 13; size: many; J: TRBJ1-1; CDR3: CASSKGRNTEAFF; DNA: TGTGCCAGTAGTAAGGGGCGGAACACTGAAGCTTTCTTT
V: TRBV3-1; D: NA; length: 15; size: NA; J: TRBJ2-5; CDR3: CASSQEFGEEETQYF; DNA: TGTGCCAGCAGCCAAGAATTCGGGGAGGAAGAGACCCAGTACTTC
V: TRBV28; D: NA; length: 15; size: NA; J: TRBJ2-7; CDR3: CASSYPADREGEQYF; DNA: TGTGCCAGCAGTTACCCGGCGGACAGGGAGGGCGAGCAGTACTTC
V: TRBV7-3; D: NA; length: 13; size: NA; J: TRBJ2-5; CDR3: CASSLAGLETQYF; DNA: TGTGCCAGCAGCCTGGCGGGGTTAGAGACCCAGTACTTC
V: TRBV10-3; D: TRBD1; length: 17; size: many; J: TRBJ1-2; CDR3: CAISGAGGTGGVNGYTF; DNA: TGTGCCATCAGCGGTGCGGGGGGGACAGGGGGTGTCAATGGCTACACCTTC
V: TRBV28; D: NA; length: 14; size: many; J: TRBJ2-7; CDR3: CASSFVDSSYEQYF; DNA: TGTGCCAGCAGTTTCGTGGACAGCTCCTACGAGCAGTACTTC
V: TRBV7-3; D: NA; length: 14; size: NA; J: TRBJ1-1; CDR3: CASSGEGSSTEAFF; DNA: TGTGCCAGCAGCGGAGAGGGGTCGAGCACTGAAGCTTTCTTT
V: TRBV15; D: NA; length: 13; size: many; J: TRBJ2-3; CDR3: CATSRDRTGTQYF; DNA: TGTGCCACCAGCAGAGATCGTACCGGGACGCAGTATTTT
V: TRBV20-1; D: NA; length: 14; size: many; J: TRBJ1-5; CDR3: CSASPTGGWEPQHF; DNA: TGCAGTGCTAGCCCCACCGGGGGGTGGGAGCCCCAGCATTTT
V: TRBV20-1; D: NA; length: 15; size: NA; J: TRBJ1-5; CDR3: CSARDNVPANQPQHF; DNA: TGCAGTGCTAGAGATAACGTCCCGGCGAATCAGCCCCAGCATTTT
V: TRBV27; D: NA; length: 13; size: few; J: TRBJ1-5; CDR3: CASSLNTGRPQHF; DNA: TGTGCCAGCAGTTTAAACACAGGGCGCCCCCAGCATTTT
V: TRBV4-1; D: NA; length: 14; size: few; J: TRBJ2-7; CDR3: CASSLEGDPYEQYF; DNA: TGCGCCAGCAGCCTCGAGGGGGATCCATACGAGCAGTACTTC
V: TRBV4-3; D: NA; length: 15; size: few; J: TRBJ2-7; CDR3: CASSHPAGPNYEQYF; DNA: TGCGCCAGCAGCCACCCCGCGGGGCCCAATTACGAGCAGTACTTC
V: TRBV5-1; D: NA; length: 15; size: NA; J: TRBJ2-5; CDR3: CASSPEWWSQETKYF; DNA: TGCGCCAGCAGCCCCGAGTGGTGGAGTCAAGAGACCAAGTACTTC
V: TRBV4-2; D: NA; length: 15; size: few; J: TRBJ1-1; CDR3: CASSQEGHGNTEAFF; DNA: TGTGCCAGCAGCCAAGAGGGTCATGGGAACACTGAAGCTTTCTTT
V: TRBV7-3; D: NA; length: 14; size: NA; J: TRBJ2-2; CDR3: CASSFYSNTGELFF; DNA: TGTGCCAGCAGCTTCTACTCGAACACCGGGGAGCTGTTTTTT
V: TRBV7-2; D: NA; length: 12; size: NA; J: TRBJ2-7; CDR3: CASSPGRIEQYF; DNA: TGTGCCAGCAGCCCGGGTCGGATCGAGCAGTACTTC
V: TRBV10-3; D: NA; length: 13; size: many; J: TRBJ2-7; CDR3: CAISQTESYEQYF; DNA: TGTGCCATCAGCCAGACAGAATCTTACGAGCAGTACTTC
V: TRBV15; D: NA; length: 14; size: NA; J: TRBJ1-2; CDR3: CATSRAGQFYGYTF; DNA: TGTGCCACCAGCAGAGCCGGACAGTTCTATGGCTACACCTTC
V: TRBV20-1; D: TRBD1; length: 16; size: many; J: TRBJ2-5; CDR3: CSARPFPRDSRETQYF; DNA: TGCAGTGCTAGACCCTTTCCCCGGGACAGCAGAGAGACCCAGTACTTC
V: TRBV11-2; D: NA; length: 12; size: many; J: TRBJ2-7; CDR3: CASSLKRGSPYF; DNA: TGTGCCAGCAGCCTTAAAAGGGGGAGTCCGTACTTC